This T cell receptor (beta chain) was obtained from a study of Graves' ophthalmopathy and Graves' hyperthyroidism. Study-wide findings and caveats: The authors also found most expanded thyroid clonotypes above 0.001 frequency in blood.

The hyperthyroidism patients, aged 18 to 65, had been newly diagnosed, with under 2 months' duration. In regard to this clonotype: Its cognate antigen is unknown. A much larger clone lies a single base off, so this may be a read error.

TCR beta CDR3 regions were amplified from RNA transcripts. The library came from an HTBI-primed first-round RT-PCR and a second-round multiplex PCR. TCRdb re-called the multiplex PCR reads through MiXCR, storing one row per CDR3 protein. The table includes around 1.1 million distinct CDR3 sequences, about 38% detected once. The origin of this receptor is an adult man with Graves' hyperthyroidism. Input material: peripheral blood or thyroid tissue (not recorded which).

CDR3 loop: CASSWGRASYEQYF. CDR3 DNA sequence: TGCGCCAGCAGCTGGGGCAGGGCCTCCTACGAGCAGTACTTC. The rearrangement uses TRBV29-1 and TRBJ2-7, with D possibly matching TRBD1 (5 bases). This CDR3 contains 14 residues. In germline, CDR1 is SQVTM, CDR2 ANQGSEA.